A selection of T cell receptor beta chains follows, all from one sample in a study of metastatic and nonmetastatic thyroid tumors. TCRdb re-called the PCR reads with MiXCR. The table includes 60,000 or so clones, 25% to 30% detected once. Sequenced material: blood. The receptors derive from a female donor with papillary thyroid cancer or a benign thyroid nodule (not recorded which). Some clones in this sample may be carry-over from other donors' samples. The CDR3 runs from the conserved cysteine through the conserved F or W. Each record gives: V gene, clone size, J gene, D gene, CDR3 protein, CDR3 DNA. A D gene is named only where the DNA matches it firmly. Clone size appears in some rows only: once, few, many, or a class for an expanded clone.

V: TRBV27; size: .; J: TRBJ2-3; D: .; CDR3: CASSLRRGGRTDTQYF; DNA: TGTGCCAGCAGTTTAAGAAGGGGGGGCCGCACAGATACGCAGTATTTT
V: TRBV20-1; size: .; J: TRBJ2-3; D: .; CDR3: CSARLSTDTQYF; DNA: TGCAGTGCTAGACTTAGCACAGATACGCAGTATTTT
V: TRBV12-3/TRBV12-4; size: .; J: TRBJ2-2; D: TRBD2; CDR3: CASSFESGLALPGELFF; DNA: TGTGCCAGCAGTTTTGAAAGCGGACTAGCGCTCCCCGGGGAGCTGTTTTTT
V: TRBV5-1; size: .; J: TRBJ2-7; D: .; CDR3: CASRPDSAYEQYF; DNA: TGCGCCAGCAGACCCGACTCCGCCTACGAGCAGTACTTC
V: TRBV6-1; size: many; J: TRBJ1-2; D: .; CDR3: CASSTTQGYTF; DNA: TGTGCCAGCAGTACAACACAGGGCTACACCTTC
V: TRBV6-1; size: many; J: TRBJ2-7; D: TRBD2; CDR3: CASIPGGPYEQYF; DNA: TGTGCCAGCATCCCGGGAGGTCCCTACGAGCAGTACTTC
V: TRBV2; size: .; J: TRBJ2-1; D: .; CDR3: CASSEGSGAYNEQFF; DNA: TGTGCCAGCAGTGAAGGGTCAGGTGCCTACAATGAGCAGTTCTTC
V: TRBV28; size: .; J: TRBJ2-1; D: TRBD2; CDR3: CASSLRTSGIRSYNEQFF; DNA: TGTGCCAGCAGTTTAAGGACTAGCGGGATACGCTCCTACAATGAGCAGTTCTTC
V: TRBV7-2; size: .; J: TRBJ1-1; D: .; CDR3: CASSLGGSGDTEAFF; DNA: TGTGCCAGCAGCTTAGGTGGGTCGGGGGACACTGAAGCTTTCTTT
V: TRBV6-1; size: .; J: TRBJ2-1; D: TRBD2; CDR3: CASSGLAGDYNEQFF; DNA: TGTGCCAGCAGTGGCCTAGCGGGGGATTACAATGAGCAGTTCTTC
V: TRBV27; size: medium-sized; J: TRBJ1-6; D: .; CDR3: CASSLTGEFNSPLHF; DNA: TGTGCCAGCAGTTTAACGGGGGAATTCAACTCACCCCTCCACTTT
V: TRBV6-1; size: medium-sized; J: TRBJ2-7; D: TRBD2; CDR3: CASRGRATNEQYF; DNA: TGTGCCAGCAGGGGGAGGGCGACGAACGAGCAGTACTTC
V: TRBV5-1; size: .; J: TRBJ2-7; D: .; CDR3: CASSRSLEFPLGEQYF; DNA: TGCGCCAGCAGCCGTTCCCTTGAATTTCCCCTGGGCGAGCAGTACTTC
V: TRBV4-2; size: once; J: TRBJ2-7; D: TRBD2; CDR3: CASSQGTSGLEQYF; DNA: TGTGCCAGCAGCCAAGGGACTAGCGGCTTGGAGCAGTACTTC
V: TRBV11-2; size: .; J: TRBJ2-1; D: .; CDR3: CASSLDLTPPNEQFF; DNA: TGTGCCAGCAGCTTAGACCTAACCCCGCCCAATGAGCAGTTCTTC
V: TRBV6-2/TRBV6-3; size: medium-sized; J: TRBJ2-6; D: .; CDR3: CASARSSGANVLTF; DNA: TGTGCCAGCGCCCGGTCCTCTGGGGCCAACGTCCTGACTTTC
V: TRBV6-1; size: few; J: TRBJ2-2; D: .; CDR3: CASISLTGELFF; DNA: TGTGCCAGCATTAGTTTAACCGGGGAGCTGTTTTTT
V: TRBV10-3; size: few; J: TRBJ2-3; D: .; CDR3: CAISESGNTDTQYF; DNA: TGTGCCATCAGTGAGTCTGGCAACACAGATACGCAGTATTTT
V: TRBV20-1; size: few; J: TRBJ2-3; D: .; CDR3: CSARDSGGGDTQYF; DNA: TGCAGTGCTAGAGATTCAGGGGGAGGGGATACGCAGTATTTT
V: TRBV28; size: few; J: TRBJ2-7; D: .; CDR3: CASTIGGDTYEQYF; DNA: TGTGCCAGCACCATAGGGGGGGACACCTACGAGCAGTACTTC
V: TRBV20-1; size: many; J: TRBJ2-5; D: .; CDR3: CSASPGKGTQYF; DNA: TGCAGTGCTAGCCCCGGGAAAGGGACCCAGTACTTC
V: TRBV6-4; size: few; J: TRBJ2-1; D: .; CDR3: CASNLPGREQFF; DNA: TGTGCCAGCAACTTACCAGGGCGTGAGCAGTTCTTC
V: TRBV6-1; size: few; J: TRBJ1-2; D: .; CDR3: CASRFERVDYGYTF; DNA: TGTGCCAGCAGGTTCGAACGGGTTGACTATGGCTACACCTTC
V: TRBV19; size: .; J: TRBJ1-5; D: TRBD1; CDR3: CASSIVPTGASNQPQHF; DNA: TGTGCCAGTAGTATAGTCCCGACAGGGGCGAGCAATCAGCCCCAGCATTTT
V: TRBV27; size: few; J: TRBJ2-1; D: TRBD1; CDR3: CASSLGTVNNEQFF; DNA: TGTGCCAGCAGTCTCGGGACAGTAAACAATGAGCAGTTCTTC
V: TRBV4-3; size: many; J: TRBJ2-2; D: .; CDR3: CASSQDAQGSNTGELFF; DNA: TGCGCCAGCAGCCAAGACGCGCAGGGTTCGAACACCGGGGAGCTGTTTTTT
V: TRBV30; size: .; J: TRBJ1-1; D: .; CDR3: CAWSVQGGRTEAFF; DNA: TGTGCCTGGAGTGTACAGGGCGGAAGGACTGAAGCTTTCTTT
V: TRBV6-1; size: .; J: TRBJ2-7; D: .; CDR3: CASSDGGQTSYEQYF; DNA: TGTGCCAGCAGTGATGGCGGGCAGACCTCCTACGAGCAGTACTTC
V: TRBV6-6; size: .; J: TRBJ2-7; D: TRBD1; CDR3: CASSYSSLPTGGSYEQYF; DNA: TGTGCCAGCAGTTACTCGAGTTTGCCGACAGGGGGGTCCTACGAGCAGTACTTC
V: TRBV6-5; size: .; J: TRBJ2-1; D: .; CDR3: CASSSSRRGSFDEQFF; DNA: TGTGCCAGCAGTTCCAGTCGTCGGGGGAGCTTCGATGAGCAGTTCTTC
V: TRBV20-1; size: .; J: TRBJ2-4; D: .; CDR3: CSARDVKPGGLAKNIQYF; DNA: TGCAGTGCTAGAGATGTCAAGCCGGGGGGCCTAGCCAAAAACATTCAGTACTTC
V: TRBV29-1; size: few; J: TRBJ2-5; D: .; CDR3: CSVEEVGQETQYF; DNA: TGCAGCGTTGAAGAGGTGGGACAAGAGACCCAGTACTTC
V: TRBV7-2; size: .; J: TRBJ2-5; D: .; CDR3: CASSFRVRETQYF; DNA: TGTGCCAGCAGCTTTCGGGTTCGAGAGACCCAGTACTTC
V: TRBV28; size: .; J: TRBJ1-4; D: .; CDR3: CASSFGGTANEKLFF; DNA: TGTGCCAGCAGTTTTGGGGGGACGGCTAATGAAAAACTGTTTTTT
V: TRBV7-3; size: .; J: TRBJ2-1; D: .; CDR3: CASSFRPASEQFF; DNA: TGTGCCAGCAGCTTCCGCCCTGCGAGTGAGCAGTTCTTC
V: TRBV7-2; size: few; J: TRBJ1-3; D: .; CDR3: CASSPWGSGNTIYF; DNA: TGTGCCAGCAGCCCGTGGGGGAGTGGAAACACCATATATTTT
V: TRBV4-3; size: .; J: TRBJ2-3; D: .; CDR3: CASSQDPSGEKGDTQYF; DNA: TGCGCCAGCAGCCAAGACCCCTCGGGAGAGAAGGGAGATACGCAGTATTTT
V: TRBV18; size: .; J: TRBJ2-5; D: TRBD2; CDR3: CASSPGLAGVGSQETQYF; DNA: TGTGCCAGCTCACCGGGACTAGCGGGAGTAGGTAGTCAAGAGACCCAGTACTTC
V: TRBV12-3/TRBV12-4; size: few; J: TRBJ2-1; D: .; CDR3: CASSKLSDSSEFF; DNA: TGTGCCAGCAGTAAACTGTCGGACAGTTCCGAGTTCTTC
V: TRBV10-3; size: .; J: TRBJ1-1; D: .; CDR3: CAISHGAGTEAFF; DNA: TGTGCCATCAGTCACGGGGCTGGGACTGAAGCTTTCTTT
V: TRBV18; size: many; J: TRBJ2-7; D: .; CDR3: CASSPYVHEQYF; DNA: TGTGCCAGCTCACCCTACGTCCACGAGCAGTACTTC
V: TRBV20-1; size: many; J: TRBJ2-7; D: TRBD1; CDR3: CREESRDRGCEQYF; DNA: TGCAGGGAAGAGTCCCGGGACAGGGGCTGCGAGCAGTACTTC
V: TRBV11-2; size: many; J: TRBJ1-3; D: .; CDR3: CASSEDGNSGNTIYF; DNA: TGTGCCAGCAGCGAGGACGGGAACTCTGGAAACACCATATATTTT
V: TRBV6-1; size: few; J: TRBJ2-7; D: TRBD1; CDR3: CASSGPTPQGVYSYEQYF; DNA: TGTGCCAGCAGTGGCCCCACACCACAGGGGGTTTACTCCTACGAGCAGTACTTC
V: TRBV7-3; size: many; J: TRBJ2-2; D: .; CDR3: CASSLMRVDTGELFF; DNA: TGTGCCAGCAGCTTAATGAGGGTAGACACCGGGGAGCTGTTTTTT
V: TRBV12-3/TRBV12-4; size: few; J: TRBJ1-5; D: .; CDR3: CASSLSSNQPQHF; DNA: TGTGCCAGCAGTTTATCGAGCAATCAGCCCCAGCATTTT
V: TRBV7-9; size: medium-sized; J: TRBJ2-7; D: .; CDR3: CASSTHSYEQYF; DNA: TGTGCCAGCAGCACTCACTCCTACGAGCAGTACTTC
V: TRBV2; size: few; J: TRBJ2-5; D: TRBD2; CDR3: CASRGGPETQYF; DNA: TGTGCCAGCCGGGGAGGGCCGGAGACCCAGTACTTC
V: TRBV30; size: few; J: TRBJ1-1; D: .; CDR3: CACSDRGAEAFF; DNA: TGTGCCTGCTCAGACAGAGGCGCTGAAGCTTTCTTT
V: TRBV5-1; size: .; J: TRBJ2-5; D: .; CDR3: CASSFGTAQETQYF; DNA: TGCGCCAGCAGCTTCGGTACAGCGCAAGAGACCCAGTACTTC
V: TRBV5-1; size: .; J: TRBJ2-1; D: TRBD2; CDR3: CASSPGGGNYNEQFF; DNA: TGCGCCAGCAGCCCCGGGGGAGGGAACTACAATGAGCAGTTCTTC
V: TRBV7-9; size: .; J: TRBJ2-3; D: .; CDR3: CASSLENTQYF; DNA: TGTGCCAGCAGCTTAGAGAATACGCAGTATTTT
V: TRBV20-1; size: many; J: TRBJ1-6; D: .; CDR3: CSASDFRDVSPNSPLHF; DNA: TGCAGTGCTAGCGATTTCCGGGACGTTAGTCCAAATTCACCCCTCCACTTT
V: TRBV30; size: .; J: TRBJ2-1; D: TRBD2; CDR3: CAWSSGSLPYNEQFF; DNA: TGTGCCTGGAGTAGCGGGAGCCTTCCCTACAATGAGCAGTTCTTC
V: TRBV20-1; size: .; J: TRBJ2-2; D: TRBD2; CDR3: CSANGLAGEVDTGELFF; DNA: TGCAGTGCCAATGGACTAGCGGGAGAGGTGGACACCGGGGAGCTGTTTTTT
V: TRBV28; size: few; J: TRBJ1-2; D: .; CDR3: CASYIGRGNYGYTF; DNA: TGTGCCAGCTACATTGGGAGGGGGAACTATGGCTACACCTTC
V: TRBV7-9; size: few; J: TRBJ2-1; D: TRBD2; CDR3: CASSLKLAGGYGIKENEQFF; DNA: TGTGCCAGCAGCTTAAAACTAGCGGGAGGATATGGGATCAAAGAGAATGAGCAGTTCTTC
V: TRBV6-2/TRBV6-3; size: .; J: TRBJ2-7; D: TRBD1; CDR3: CASSYTLQQGASEQYF; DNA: TGTGCCAGCAGTTACACCCTTCAACAGGGGGCGAGCGAGCAGTACTTC
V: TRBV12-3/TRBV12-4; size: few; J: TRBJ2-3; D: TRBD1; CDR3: CASSYPDRGSTDTQYF; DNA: TGTGCCAGCAGTTACCCAGACAGGGGCAGCACAGATACGCAGTATTTT
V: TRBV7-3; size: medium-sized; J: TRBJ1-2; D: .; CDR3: CASSGRGDYGYTF; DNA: TGTGCCAGCAGTGGGAGGGGCGACTATGGCTACACCTTC